The entry below gives a single T cell receptor (beta chain) sequence along with its context. The CDR3 is made up of 14 amino acids. Germline CDR1 is WNHNN and CDR2 is SYGVQD (reference sequence). The V end lost 6 bases, the J end lost 1 base, and 11 bases lay between the germline ends. This sample was included in a study of blood T cell repertoires in COVID-19. Sequenced by immunoSEQ multiplex PCR; TCRdb stores in-frame clones only, minus some. Here the sample spans 55,000 to 75,000 clones, roughly 70% being singletons. V gene TRBV10-1 combines with J gene TRBJ2-3; possible D gene TRBD2, 5 bases. The receptor comes from a man aged 60-69 years with acute or convalescent COVID-19. The sample comprised peripheral blood. CDR3 nucleotides: TGCGCCAGCAGCAGTGACTACGGCACAGATACGCAGTATTTT. Encoded protein: CASSSDYGTDTQYF.